Listed below are T cell receptor beta chains from one sample, sequenced in a study of T cell repertoires in cytomegalovirus infection. MiXCR, applied by TCRdb to the reads, yields one record per CDR3 protein. The profile shows just over 300,000 distinct CDR3 sequences, 17% of them singletons. The sample consisted of PBMCs. The origin of the receptors is a human donor in good health (CMV status not recorded). Some clones in this sample may be carry-over from other donors' samples. The CDR3 runs from the conserved cysteine through the conserved F or W. D genes are given only for firm matches. A clone size is listed for some rows: how often the clone was seen (once, few, many), or a class if it is expanded.

V gene,D gene,J gene,clone size,CDR3 protein,CDR3 DNA
TRBV6-1,-,TRBJ2-3,-,CASRQGLTDTQYF,TGTGCCAGCAGACAGGGTCTAACAGATACGCAGTATTTT
TRBV28,-,TRBJ1-2,-,CASSIPGQNYGYTF,TGTGCCAGCAGTATTCCGGGACAAAACTATGGCTACACCTTC
TRBV7-2,-,TRBJ2-3,many,CASSLAPRDTQYF,TGTGCCAGCAGCTTAGCCCCTAGGGATACGCAGTATTTT
TRBV2,-,TRBJ2-1,few,CASSREGQGASYNEQFF,TGTGCCAGCAGTAGGGAGGGGCAGGGGGCCTCCTACAATGAGCAGTTCTTC
TRBV19,TRBD1,TRBJ2-2,few,CASSPDRGPTGELFF,TGTGCCAGTAGTCCGGACAGGGGCCCAACCGGGGAGCTGTTTTTT
TRBV7-2,-,TRBJ2-7,-,CASSRVGQGLPYEQYF,TGTGCCAGCAGCCGAGTGGGGCAGGGGCTTCCCTACGAGCAGTACTTC
TRBV2,-,TRBJ1-2,-,CASSGDGFYGYTF,TGTGCCAGCAGTGGGGACGGGTTCTATGGCTACACCTTC
TRBV28,-,TRBJ2-1,-,CASSQFGRGLSYNEQFF,TGTGCCAGCAGTCAATTTGGCAGAGGGCTCTCCTACAATGAGCAGTTCTTC
TRBV12-3/TRBV12-4,-,TRBJ1-5,many,CASSPGTIVNQPQHF,TGTGCCAGCAGTCCTGGGACAATAGTCAATCAGCCCCAGCATTTT
TRBV11-3,TRBD1,TRBJ2-3,-,CASSVTGGDTQYF,TGTGCCAGCAGCGTGACAGGGGGCGATACGCAGTATTTT
TRBV25-1,TRBD1,TRBJ2-7,few,CASSEMGQGSYEQYF,TGTGCCAGCAGCGAGATGGGACAGGGGTCCTACGAGCAGTACTTC
TRBV28,-,TRBJ2-6,-,CASSFSYVLTF,TGTGCCAGCAGTTTTAGTTACGTCCTGACTTTC
TRBV7-2,-,TRBJ1-1,many,CASSRQDNTEAFF,TGTGCCAGCAGCCGACAGGACAACACTGAAGCTTTCTTT
TRBV28,-,TRBJ1-5,-,CASYDTNQPQHF,TGTGCCAGCTACGACACCAATCAGCCCCAGCATTTT
TRBV20-1,-,TRBJ2-1,few,CSARARGTYNEQFF,TGCAGTGCTAGGGCCAGGGGAACCTACAATGAGCAGTTCTTC